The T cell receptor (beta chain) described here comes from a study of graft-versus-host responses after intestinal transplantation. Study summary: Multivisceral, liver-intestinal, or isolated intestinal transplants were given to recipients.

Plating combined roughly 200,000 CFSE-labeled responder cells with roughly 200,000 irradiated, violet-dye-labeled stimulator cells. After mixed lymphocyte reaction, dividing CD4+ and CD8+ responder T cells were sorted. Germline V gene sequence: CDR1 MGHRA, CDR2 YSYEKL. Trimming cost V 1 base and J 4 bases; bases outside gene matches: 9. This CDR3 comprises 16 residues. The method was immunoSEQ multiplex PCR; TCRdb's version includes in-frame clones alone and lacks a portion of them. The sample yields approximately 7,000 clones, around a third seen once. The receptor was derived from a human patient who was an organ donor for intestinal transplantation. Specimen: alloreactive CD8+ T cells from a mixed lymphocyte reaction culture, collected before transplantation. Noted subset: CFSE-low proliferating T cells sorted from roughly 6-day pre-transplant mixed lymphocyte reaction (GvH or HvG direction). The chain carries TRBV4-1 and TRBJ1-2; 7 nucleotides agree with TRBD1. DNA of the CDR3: TGCGCCAGCAGCCAAGGCCGGGACAGCCACTTCTATGGCTACACCTTC. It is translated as CASSQGRDSHFYGYTF.